This TCR beta chain was retrieved from a study of T cells in Graves' hyperthyroidism and ophthalmopathy. Each diagnosis was grounded in clinical symptoms, serum thyroxine and TRAb, thyroid ultrasound, and orbital computed tomography. TCR beta CDR3 region amplification was performed from RNA transcripts. RT-PCR in the first round (using the HTBI primer set) targeted the TCR CDR3. TCRdb re-called the multiplex PCR reads through MiXCR, storing one row per CDR3 protein. Altogether 600,000 to 800,000 distinct CDR3 sequences are present, 35% being singletons, with the ten largest covering around 32%. Study outcomes and limitations: Most expanded thyroid clonotypes above 0.001 recurred in blood. Ophthalmopathy stood apart from stable hyperthyroidism in a 13 V-J model.

The CDR3 covers 14 residues. Germline values: CDR1 SGHRS, CDR2 YFSETQ. Trimming left V 7 bases short and J 7 bases short, with 20 bases between. In regard to this clonotype: Its antigen is unidentified. A read error is possible here, since a much larger clone lies one base away.

The chain is built from TRBV5-1 and TRBJ1-2; weak D call: TRBD1 (5 bases). Sequenced: blood. This TCR was recovered from a middle-aged woman with Graves' hyperthyroidism. The CDR3 reads CASRPATGSGGYTF. CDR3 sequence (DNA): TGCGCCAGCCGACCAGCCACAGGATCGGGTGGCTACACCTTC.